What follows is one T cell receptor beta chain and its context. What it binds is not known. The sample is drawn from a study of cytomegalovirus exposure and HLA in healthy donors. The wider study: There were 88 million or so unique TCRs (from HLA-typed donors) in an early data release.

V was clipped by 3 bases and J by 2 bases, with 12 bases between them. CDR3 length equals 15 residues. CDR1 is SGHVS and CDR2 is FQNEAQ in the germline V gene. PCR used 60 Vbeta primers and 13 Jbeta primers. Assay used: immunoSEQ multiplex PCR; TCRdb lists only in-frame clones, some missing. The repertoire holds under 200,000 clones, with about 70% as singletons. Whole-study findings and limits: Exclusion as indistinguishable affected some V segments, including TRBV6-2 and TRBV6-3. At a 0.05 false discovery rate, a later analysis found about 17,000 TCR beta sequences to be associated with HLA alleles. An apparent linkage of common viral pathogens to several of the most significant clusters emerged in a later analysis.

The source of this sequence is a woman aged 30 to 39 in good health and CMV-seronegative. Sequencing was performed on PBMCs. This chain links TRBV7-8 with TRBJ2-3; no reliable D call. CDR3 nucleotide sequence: TGTGCCAGCAGCTTGGGCCCGAAAGCCACAGATACGCAGTATTTT. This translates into CASSLGPKATDTQYF.